The next 30 T cell receptor beta chains were all read from a single sample in a study of blood T cell repertoires in COVID-19. The repertoire was sequenced with immunoSEQ multiplex PCR; TCRdb's copy has only in-frame clones and lacks some. The data contain 160,000 or so clones, approximately 84% of them singletons. The specimen sequenced was peripheral blood. Receptors originate from a man aged 35-49 years with acute or convalescent COVID-19.

The chain carries TRBV7-9 and TRBJ1-1, with D possibly matching TRBD1 (5 bases). Germline assignment: CDR1 SEHNR and CDR2 FQNEAQ (reference sequence). There are 14 residues in the CDR3. V was cut by 8 bases and J by 10 bases, with 23 bases left in between. The CDR3 DNA reads as TGTGCCAGCTTGCCCCAGGGTTCCGAATCAGGAGCTTTCTTT. Encoded protein: CASLPQGSESGAFF.

V and J are TRBV19 and TRBJ1-2, with TRBD1 as a possible D gene (5 bases). Trimming left V 4 bases short and J 8 bases short, with 8 bases between. This CDR3 is 11 amino acids long. Per the germline V gene, CDR1 is LNHDA and CDR2 is SQIVND (reference sequence). The CDR3 nucleotides read TGTGCCAGTAGTAGAGACAGAGGCTACACCTTC. The encoded protein is CASSRDRGYTF.

The chain has TRBV7-2 and TRBJ2-6, with TRBD1 matching over 7 bases. This CDR3 spans 17 amino acids. Germline-derived CDR1 and CDR2 are SGHTA and FQGNSA. V was clipped by 7 bases and J by 3 bases; unmatched bases: 12. CDR3 in DNA: TGTGCCAGCACCCTCCGTACAGGGGCGGATGGGGCCAACGTCCTGACTTTC. It encodes CASTLRTGADGANVLTF.

This clone has a single count. The chain couples TRBV11-2 to TRBJ2-7; D possibly corresponds to TRBD2 (6 bases). V was pared by 5 bases and J by 2 bases, with 16 bases between. CDR3 size: 15 residues. Germline CDR1 and CDR2: SGHAT and FQNNGV. CDR3 nucleotide sequence: TGTGCCAGCAGCCCTGGGGGAGGAACTACCTACGAGCAGTACTTC. Its protein product is CASSPGGGTTYEQYF.

This chain joins TRBV5-5 and TRBJ1-2; 7 bases fit TRBD1. V lost 4 bases, J lost 0 bases, and 6 bases stayed unmatched. This CDR3 is built from 15 residues. Germline V gene data show CDR1 as SGHKS and CDR2 as YYEKEE (reference sequence). CDR3 sequence: CASSADRQSNYGYTF. The CDR3 coding sequence is TGTGCCAGCAGCGCGGACAGGCAGTCTAACTATGGCTACACCTTC.

The V call is TRBV2, the J call TRBJ1-1, with TRBD1 as a possible D gene (6 bases). The germline gives CDR1 SNHLY, CDR2 FYNNEI. The CDR3 has 13 residues. V lost 10 bases, J lost 1 base, and 13 bases lay in between. The CDR3 DNA reads as TGTGCCACCCCGGGGGGCAAGAACACTGAAGCTTTCTTT. Protein sequence: CATPGGKNTEAFF.

The chain combines TRBV4-3 with TRBJ2-7, with D perhaps TRBD2 (6 bases). The CDR3 is 13 residues long. The ends were cut back, 4 bases at V and 1 base at J, with 8 bases in the middle. Per the germline V gene, CDR1 is LGHNA and CDR2 is YSLEER. Written as DNA, the CDR3 is TGCGCCAGCAGCCGGAGGGAATCCTACGAGCAGTACTTC. Residues: CASSRRESYEQYF.

The chain carries TRBV20-1 and TRBJ2-7; 7 bases agree with TRBD1. The germline CDR1 and CDR2 sequences are DFQATT and SNEGSKA (reference sequence). This CDR3 is 14 amino acids long. V lost 3 bases, J lost 0 bases, and 5 bases stayed unmatched. The CDR3 nucleotides are TGCAGTGCTAGTGACCGGGACAGCTCCTACGAGCAGTACTTC. It encodes CSASDRDSSYEQYF.

J is TRBJ2-5 and V is TRBV7-3; TRBD1 matches 9 bases. The CDR3 covers 16 residues. Per germline, CDR1 SGHTA and CDR2 FQGTGA. The ends lost 2 bases at V and 3 bases at J; junction bases unmatched: 7. CDR3 nucleotides: TGTGCCAGCAGCTTAGGGTTGGACAGGGGAAAAGAGACCCAGTACTTC. As protein: CASSLGLDRGKETQYF.

The chain recombines TRBV7-9 with TRBJ1-5, with TRBD1 as a possible D gene (6 bases). Germline CDR1 SEHNR, CDR2 FQNEAQ (reference sequence). Trimming removed 2 bases from V and 9 bases from J, with 17 bases in between. CDR3 length: 15 amino acids. The CDR3 loop is CASSLLAGDGGPQHF. The CDR3 nucleotides read TGTGCCAGCAGCTTACTCGCAGGGGACGGAGGGCCCCAGCATTTT. Drawing the rest from reference TRBV7-9 and TRBJ1-5, the complete variable domain is DTGVSQNPRHKITKRGQNVTFRCDPISEHNRLYWYRQTLGQGPEFLTYFQNEAQLEKSRLLSDRFSAERPKGSFSTLEIQRTEQGDSAMYLCASSLLAGDGGPQHFGDGTRLSIL.

This chain joins TRBV5-1 and TRBJ1-6, with TRBD1 identical over 7 bases. The CDR3 sequence is 17 residues long. The V segment lost 4 bases and the J segment 0 bases; nucleotides outside the gene matches: 7. The germline gives CDR1 SGHRS, CDR2 YFSETQ. CDR3 residues: CASSKEQGSSYNSPLHF. The CDR3 bases are TGCGCCAGCAGCAAGGAACAGGGGAGCTCCTATAATTCACCCCTCCACTTT. The full variable domain, its missing parts supplied by reference TRBV5-1 and TRBJ1-6, is KAGVTQTPRYLIKTRGQQVTLSCSPISGHRSVSWYQQTPGQGLQFLFEYFSETQRNKGNFPGRFSGRQFSNSRSEMNVSTLELGDSALYLCASSKEQGSSYNSPLHFGNGTRLTVT.

This clone was observed a handful of times. The J gene is TRBJ2-5, the V gene TRBV30; 8 bases line up with TRBD2. This CDR3 has 15 amino acids. Germline V gene sequence: CDR1 GTSNPN, CDR2 SVGIG (reference sequence). J was trimmed by 4 bases and V by 2 bases; bases with no gene match: 9. CDR3 in DNA: TGTGCCTGGAGTTTGGGCGGGGGGATGCGAGAGACCCAGTACTTC. It translates to CAWSLGGGMRETQYF.

The V call is TRBV20-1, the J call TRBJ2-7; tentative D call: TRBD2 (7 bases). Germline V gives CDR1 DFQATT, CDR2 SNEGSKA (reference sequence). The CDR3 sequence is 12 residues long. Trimming removed 3 bases at V and 5 bases at J, with 11 bases between. The CDR3 sequence is CSASFGGHEQYF. In nucleotides, the CDR3 is TGCAGTGCTAGTTTCGGGGGGCACGAGCAGTACTTC.

The chain links TRBV5-8 to TRBJ1-1, with TRBD1 matching 7 bases. After removal of 4 bases from V and 0 bases from J, the junction contained 6 bases not matched to a gene. CDR1 and CDR2 from the germline V gene are SGHTS and YDEGEE. This CDR3 is built from 15 residues. The CDR3 region is CASSPRGQMNTEAFF. In nucleotides, the CDR3 is TGTGCCAGCAGCCCTAGGGGACAGATGAACACTGAAGCTTTCTTT. Full variable domain (outside the CDR3, taken from reference TRBV5-8 and TRBJ1-1): EAGVTQSPTHLIKTRGQQATLRCSPISGHTSVYWYQQALGLGLQFLLWYDEGEERNRGNFPPRFSGRQFPNYSSELNVNALELEDSALYLCASSPRGQMNTEAFFGQGTRLTVV.

The chain couples TRBV7-9 to TRBJ1-2; 11 nucleotides align to TRBD1. With 7 bases clipped from V and 7 bases from J, the junction kept 5 bases outside the gene matches. The CDR3 extends over 13 amino acids. The germline CDR1 and CDR2 sequences are SEHNR and FQNEAQ (reference sequence). The CDR3 protein is CASTDGTGGGYTF. In DNA form, the CDR3 reads TGTGCCAGCACAGACGGGACAGGGGGTGGCTACACCTTC.

The chain carries TRBV12-5 and TRBJ2-7; possible D gene TRBD1, 6 bases. Trimming shortened V by 2 bases and J by 1 base, and 15 bases separated the two germline ends. Per the germline V gene, CDR1 is LGHNT and CDR2 is FRNRAP. The CDR3 runs to 16 residues. CDR3 coding DNA: TGTGCTAGTGGTTTGATCAGGGGCCTCCCTTCCTACGAGCAGTACTTC. Its protein product is CASGLIRGLPSYEQYF.

This clone was recorded once. The V call is TRBV5-1, the J call TRBJ1-1, with unresolved D. V was clipped by 0 bases and J by 1 base, with 7 bases between them. The length of the CDR3 is 14 residues. The germline CDR1 and CDR2 sequences are SGHRS and YFSETQ. CDR3 residues: CASSLVLQNTEAFF. The CDR3, as DNA: TGCGCCAGCAGCTTGGTGTTACAGAACACTGAAGCTTTCTTT.

This sequence joins TRBV15 and TRBJ1-2, with 11 bases fitting TRBD1. V dropped 2 bases and J dropped 6; count of bases not matched to a gene: 8. The CDR3 sequence is 16 residues long. CDR1 and CDR2 from the germline V gene are LNHNV and YYDKDF (reference sequence). CDR3 in DNA: TGTGCCACCAGCAGATGGACAGGGGGCGCATTAGATGGCTACACCTTC. Amino acid sequence: CATSRWTGGALDGYTF.

This sequence joins TRBV30 and TRBJ1-1; D possibly corresponds to TRBD1 (6 bases). This CDR3 is 12 amino acids long. Germline V gives CDR1 GTSNPN, CDR2 SVGIG (reference sequence). Trimming shortened V by 4 bases and J by 1 base, and 7 bases separated the two germline ends. The CDR3 DNA follows: TGTGCCTGGAAGGACAGGAACACTGAAGCTTTCTTT. Translation: CAWKDRNTEAFF.

This chain joins TRBV28 and TRBJ1-1; 7 nucleotides align to TRBD1. The V gene's germline CDR1 is MDHEN and CDR2 SYDVKM. V was pared by 7 bases and J by 1 base, with 3 bases of the junction left unmatched. This CDR3 spans 13 amino acids. The CDR3 protein is CASNRQGNTEAFF. DNA for the CDR3: TGTGCCAGCAACCGACAGGGGAACACTGAAGCTTTCTTT.

The chain carries TRBV5-1 and TRBJ2-5; TRBD2 aligns across 8 bases. V dropped 4 bases and J dropped 4; count of bases not matched to a gene: 3. CDR3 length: 13 amino acids. In germline, CDR1 is SGHRS, CDR2 YFSETQ. CDR3 in amino acids: CASSPTSVETQYF. CDR3 in DNA: TGCGCCAGCAGCCCGACTAGCGTAGAGACCCAGTACTTC.

The rearrangement links TRBV27 to TRBJ2-1; 10 bases agree with TRBD1. Per the germline V gene, CDR1 is MNHEY and CDR2 is SMNVEV (reference sequence). Trimming at V came to 7 bases and at J to 8 bases, leaving 8 bases not matched to a gene. The CDR3 consists of 14 residues. The CDR3 sequence: CASTPGDRGYEQFF. Here the CDR3 DNA reads TGTGCCAGCACCCCTGGGGACAGGGGCTATGAGCAGTTCTTC.

The chain recombines TRBV3-1 (or the pseudogene TRBV3-2) with TRBJ1-1, with a tentative D call TRBD1 (5 bases). The CDR3 loop spans 16 amino acids. Germline V gives CDR1 LGHDT, CDR2 YNNKEL (reference sequence). The V and J ends lost 0 bases and 6 bases respectively, with 17 bases between them. CDR3 DNA sequence: TGTGCCAGCAGCCAAGACGAATCGCGGGGGAGGGCTGAAGCTTTCTTT. Translation gives CASSQDESRGRAEAFF.

CDR3 sequence: CASSETGAWGYTF. The CDR3 DNA is TGTGCCAGCAGCGAGACAGGGGCTTGGGGCTACACCTTC. V gene TRBV3-1 (or the pseudogene TRBV3-2) combines with J gene TRBJ1-2, with 8 bases fitting TRBD1. V lost 5 bases and J lost 8; bases outside the gene matches: 7. The length of the CDR3 is 13 residues. The germline V gene encodes CDR1 LGHDT and CDR2 YNNKEL (reference sequence).

The chain links TRBV4-3 to TRBJ2-2; 13 positions match TRBD2. This CDR3 is built from 18 residues. The V and J ends lost 1 base and 4 bases, in that order; junction bases with no gene match: 6. The germline V gene has CDR1 LGHNA and CDR2 YSLEER. CDR3 protein: CASSQGTSGGYFTGELFF. DNA for the CDR3: TGCGCCAGCAGCCAAGGGACTAGCGGGGGTTATTTCACCGGGGAGCTGTTTTTT.

The V call is TRBV18, the J call TRBJ1-3; D is undetermined. CDR1 KGHSH and CDR2 LQKENI come from the germline V gene. The CDR3 has 16 residues. V lost 1 base, J lost 2 bases, and 12 bases lay in between. The CDR3 protein is CASSPRGTATGNTIYF. The CDR3 DNA follows: TGTGCCAGCTCACCACGTGGTACAGCCACTGGAAACACCATATATTTT.

This clone appeared a few times. The chain recombines TRBV4-3 with TRBJ2-1, with 7 bases identical to TRBD2. J was trimmed by 0 bases and V by 1 base; bases with no gene match: 0. This CDR3 has 15 residues. Per germline, CDR1 LGHNA and CDR2 YSLEER. In DNA, the CDR3 is TGCGCCAGCAGCCAAGGGGGGGGCTCCTACAATGAGCAGTTCTTC. As protein: CASSQGGGSYNEQFF.

This clone was recorded only once. The gene calls are TRBV19 and TRBJ1-1; D is unresolved. The CDR3 runs to 17 residues. Trimming took 4 bases from V and 6 from J, leaving 24 bases between them. Germline lookup yields CDR1 LNHDA and CDR2 SQIVND (reference sequence). The CDR3 sequence is CASSTNPAPRGASEAFF. The CDR3 region has the DNA TGTGCCAGTAGTACCAACCCAGCACCTCGGGGAGCGTCTGAAGCTTTCTTT.

The chain is built from TRBV6-5 and TRBJ2-2, with 7 bases that match TRBD2. The junction had 7 bases not matched to a gene; V was cut back by 5 bases and J by 4 bases. Germline CDR1 is MNHEY and CDR2 is SVGAGI. The CDR3 is 15 residues long. CDR3 residues: CASSKWGGGTGELFF. CDR3 DNA sequence: TGTGCCAGCAGTAAATGGGGGGGAGGCACCGGGGAGCTGTTTTTT.

J is TRBJ1-2 and V is TRBV6-2 or TRBV6-3; 7 nucleotides line up with TRBD1. Germline V gives CDR1 MNHEY, CDR2 SVGEGT. Trimming took 0 bases from V and 5 from J; bases not matched to a gene: 3. The CDR3 sequence is 14 residues long. The CDR3 coding sequence is TGTGCCAGCAGTTACTCCGGGACAGAGTATGGCTACACCTTC. The encoded protein is CASSYSGTEYGYTF.